This record looks at one T cell receptor (beta chain) sequence and its context. The CDR3 consists of 13 residues. Germline assignment: CDR1 LNHDA and CDR2 SQIVND (reference sequence). J was trimmed by 11 bases and V by 9 bases; bases with no gene match: 14. This record belongs to a study of blood T cell repertoires in COVID-19. Those who participated ranged in age from 18 to 89 years and resided in 20 to 30 US areas. Recovered Cohort 3 donors showed two negative PCRs, clearance, or symptom resolution. Profiled with immunoSEQ multiplex PCR; TCRdb holds only in-frame clones, not every one. The repertoire has some 500,000 clones, roughly 90% of them found once; the top ten carry 1.5% to 2%.

Sequenced sample: PBMCs or T cells enriched from blood (not recorded which). The rearrangement uses TRBV19 and TRBJ2-3; TRBD2 matches 7 bases. This clonotype originated in a woman between 35 and 50 years old who had recovered from COVID-19. The CDR3 is CASTGGPGRGQYF. In nucleotides, the CDR3 is TGTGCCAGCACTGGAGGGCCTGGGAGGGGGCAGTATTTT.